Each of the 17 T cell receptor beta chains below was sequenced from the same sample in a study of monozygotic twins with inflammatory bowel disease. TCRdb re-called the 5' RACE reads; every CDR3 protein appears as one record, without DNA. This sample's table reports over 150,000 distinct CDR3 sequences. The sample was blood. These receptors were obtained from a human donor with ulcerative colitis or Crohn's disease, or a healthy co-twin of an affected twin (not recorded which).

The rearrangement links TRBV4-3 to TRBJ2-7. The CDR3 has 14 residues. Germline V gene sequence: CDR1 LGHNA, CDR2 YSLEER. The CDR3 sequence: CASSQGIGSYEQYF.

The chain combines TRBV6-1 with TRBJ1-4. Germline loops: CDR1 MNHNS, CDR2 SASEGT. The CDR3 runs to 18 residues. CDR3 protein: CASSGGYLGLIFNEKLFF.

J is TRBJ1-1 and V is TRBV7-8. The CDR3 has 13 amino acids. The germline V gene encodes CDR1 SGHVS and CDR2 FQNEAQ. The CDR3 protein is CASSLRWSDEAFF.

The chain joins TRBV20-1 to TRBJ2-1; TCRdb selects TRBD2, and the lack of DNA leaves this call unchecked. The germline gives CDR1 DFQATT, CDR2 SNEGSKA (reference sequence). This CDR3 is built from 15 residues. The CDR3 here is CSALAGGVVVNEQFF.

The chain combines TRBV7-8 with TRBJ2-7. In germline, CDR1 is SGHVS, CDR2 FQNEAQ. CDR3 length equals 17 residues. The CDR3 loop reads CASSFPRLASNDYEQYF.

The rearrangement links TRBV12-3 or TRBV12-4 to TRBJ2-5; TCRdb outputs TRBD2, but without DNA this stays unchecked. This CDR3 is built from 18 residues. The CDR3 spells CASSFSVSSGRGQETQYF.

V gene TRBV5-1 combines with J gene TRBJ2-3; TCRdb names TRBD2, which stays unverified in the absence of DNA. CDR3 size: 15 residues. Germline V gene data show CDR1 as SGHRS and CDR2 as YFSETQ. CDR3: CASSGTLLDTDTQYF.

The CDR3: CASSFAGAADTQYF. The chain links TRBV5-4 to TRBJ2-3; TCRdb outputs TRBD1, but without DNA this stays unchecked. CDR1 and CDR2 from the germline V gene are SGHNT and YYREEE (reference sequence). The CDR3 extends over 14 amino acids.

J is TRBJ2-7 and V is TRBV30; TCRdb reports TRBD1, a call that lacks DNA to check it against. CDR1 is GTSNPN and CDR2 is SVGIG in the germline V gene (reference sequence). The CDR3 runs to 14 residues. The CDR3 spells CAWGGQDKPYEQYF. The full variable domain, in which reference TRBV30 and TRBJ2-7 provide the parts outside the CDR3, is SQTIHQWPATLVQPVGSPLSLECTVEGTSNPNLYWYRQAAGRGLQLLFYSVGIGQISSEVPQNLSASRPQDRQFILSSKKLLLSDSGFYLCAWGGQDKPYEQYFGPGTRLTVT.

The CDR3 here is CASSLGGRGDIQYF. The chain links TRBV28 to TRBJ2-4; TCRdb returns TRBD1, unconfirmable since there is no DNA. Germline-derived CDR1 and CDR2 are MDHEN and SYDVKM. This CDR3 contains 14 residues.

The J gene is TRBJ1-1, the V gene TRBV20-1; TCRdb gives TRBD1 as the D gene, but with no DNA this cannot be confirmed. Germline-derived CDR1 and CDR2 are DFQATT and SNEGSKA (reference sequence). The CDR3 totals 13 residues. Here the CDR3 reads CSAHTGGHTEAFF.

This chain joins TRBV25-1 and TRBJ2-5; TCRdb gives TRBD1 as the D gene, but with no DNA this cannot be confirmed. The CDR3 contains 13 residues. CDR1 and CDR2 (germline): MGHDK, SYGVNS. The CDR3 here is CASGDRGQETQYF.

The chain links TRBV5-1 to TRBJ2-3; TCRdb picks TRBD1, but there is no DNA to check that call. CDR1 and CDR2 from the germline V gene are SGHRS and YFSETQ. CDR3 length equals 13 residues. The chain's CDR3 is CASTGASTDTQYF.

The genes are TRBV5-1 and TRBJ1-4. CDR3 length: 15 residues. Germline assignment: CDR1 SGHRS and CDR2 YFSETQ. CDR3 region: CASRYGGSGDEKLFF.

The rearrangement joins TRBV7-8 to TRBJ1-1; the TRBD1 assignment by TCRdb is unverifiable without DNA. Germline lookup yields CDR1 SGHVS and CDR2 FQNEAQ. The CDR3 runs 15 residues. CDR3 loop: CASSRTGNPNTEAFF.

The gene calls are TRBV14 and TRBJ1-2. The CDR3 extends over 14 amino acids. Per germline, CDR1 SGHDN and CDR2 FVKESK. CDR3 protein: CASSPSFSLGGYTF.

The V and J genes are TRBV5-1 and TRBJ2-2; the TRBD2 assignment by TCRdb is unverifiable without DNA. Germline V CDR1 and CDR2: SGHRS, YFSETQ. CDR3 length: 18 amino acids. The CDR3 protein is CASSPHRLAGENTGELFF. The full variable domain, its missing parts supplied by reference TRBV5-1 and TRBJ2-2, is KAGVTQTPRYLIKTRGQQVTLSCSPISGHRSVSWYQQTPGQGLQFLFEYFSETQRNKGNFPGRFSGRQFSNSRSEMNVSTLELGDSALYLCASSPHRLAGENTGELFFGEGSRLTVL.